The clone carrying this T cell receptor (beta chain) was found a few times. Its antigen is currently unknown. The data originate from a study of human T cells and chemical hapten exposure. About the research overall: Patch tests of 0.01% DPC on the upper back were read at 6 days.

Findings of the study overall: After DPC sensitization, TCRs above 1 in 1000 frequency showed no change. Every donor had alopecia, and their immune response may therefore differ from healthy people's. Expanded TCRs made up significantly more big CDR3 similarity clusters than controls did.

The time point is: patch test 2, 6 weeks after DPC sensitization. Described treatment: therapeutic diphenylcyclopropenone sensitization with weekly scalp DPC. One entry per CDR3 protein results from TCRdb running MiXCR on the RACE reads. The sample records 120,000 to 150,000 distinct CDR3 sequences, 12% being singletons. Trimming pared 0 bases from V and 5 bases from J, leaving 14 bases between. This CDR3 has 15 amino acids. The germline CDR1 and CDR2 sequences are SNHLY and FYNNEI. The chain combines TRBV2 with TRBJ2-7; tentatively, D is TRBD2 (5 bases). The sequencing here drew on whole blood, taken in connection with sensitization to the hapten diphenylcyclopropenone (DPC). The receptor was isolated from a woman between 45 and 65 years old with alopecia areata. Some clones in this sample may be carry-over from other donors' samples. The CDR3 sequence: CASSEARAVGNEQYF. The DNA of the CDR3 is TGTGCCAGCAGTGAAGCGAGGGCTGTGGGGAACGAGCAGTACTTC.